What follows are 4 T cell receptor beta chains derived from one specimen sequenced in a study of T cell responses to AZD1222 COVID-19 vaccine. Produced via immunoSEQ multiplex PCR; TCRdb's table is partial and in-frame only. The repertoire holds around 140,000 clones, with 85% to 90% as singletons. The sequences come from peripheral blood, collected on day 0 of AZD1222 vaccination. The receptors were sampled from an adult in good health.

This CDR3 reads CAGGGGPLMNTEAFF. The CDR3 nucleotides read TGTGCGGGAGGGGGGGGTCCCTTGATGAACACTGAAGCTTTCTTT. The rearrangement uses TRBV5-8 and TRBJ1-1, with TRBD1 as a possible D gene (6 bases). Germline values: CDR1 SGHTS, CDR2 YDEGEE. This CDR3 is 15 amino acids long.

CDR3 coding DNA: TGTGCCAGCAGTCCAGACGTATACAATGAGCAGTTCTTC. Its protein is CASSPDVYNEQFF. The chain couples TRBV7-9 to TRBJ2-1; no firm D call. The CDR3 consists of 13 residues. CDR1 SEHNR and CDR2 FQNEAQ come from the germline V gene (reference sequence). Trimming removed 6 bases from V and 4 bases from J, with 10 bases in between.

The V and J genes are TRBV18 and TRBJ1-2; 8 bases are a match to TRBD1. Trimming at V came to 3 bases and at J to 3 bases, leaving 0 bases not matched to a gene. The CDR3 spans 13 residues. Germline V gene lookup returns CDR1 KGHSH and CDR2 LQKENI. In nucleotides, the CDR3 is TGTGCCAGCTCACCGGGACAGGACTATGGCTACACCTTC. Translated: CASSPGQDYGYTF.

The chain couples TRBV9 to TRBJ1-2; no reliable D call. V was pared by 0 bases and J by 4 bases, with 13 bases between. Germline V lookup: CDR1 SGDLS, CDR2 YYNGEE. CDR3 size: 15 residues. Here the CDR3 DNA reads TGTGCCAGCAGCGTAGAGGTCGCGCCTACCTATGGCTACACCTTC. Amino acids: CASSVEVAPTYGYTF.